This T cell receptor (beta chain) appears in the sequencing data of a study of blood T cell repertoires in COVID-19. Per germline, CDR1 MNHNY and CDR2 SVGAGI (reference sequence). V shed 6 bases and J shed 0 bases, with 15 bases lying between them. The CDR3 length is 15 residues. The protocol was immunoSEQ multiplex PCR, while the TCRdb copy is restricted to in-frame clones and leaves out a portion. The profile shows about 100,000 clones, roughly 80% of them singletons. The sequence was collected from an older woman with acute or convalescent COVID-19. Source material: peripheral blood. V gene TRBV6-6 combines with J gene TRBJ2-7; TRBD1 is a possible D gene (6 bases). The CDR3 sequence is CASRAETGYSYEQYF. For the CDR3, the DNA is TGTGCCAGCAGGGCGGAAACAGGGTACTCCTACGAGCAGTACTTC.